This section outlines one TCR beta chain sequence together with its context. The data were obtained in a study of technical replicates of blood from a few donors. Only in-frame clones appear in the TCRdb table, and some are missing; sequencing was by immunoSEQ multiplex PCR. The sample holds about 76,000 clones, just over 85% seen once. This CDR3 region has 13 residues. Germline assignment: CDR1 LGHNA and CDR2 YSLEER. Trimming removed 0 bases from V and 6 bases from J; junction bases left unmatched: 1. What was sequenced was PBMCs. The J gene is TRBJ2-7, the V gene TRBV4-3, with 8 bases identical to TRBD1. The sequence derives from a human donor in good health. Some clones in this sample may be carry-over from other donors' samples. CDR3 sequence (DNA): TGCGCCAGCAGCCAAGACAGGGGGCTCGAGCAGTACTTC. Its protein is CASSQDRGLEQYF.